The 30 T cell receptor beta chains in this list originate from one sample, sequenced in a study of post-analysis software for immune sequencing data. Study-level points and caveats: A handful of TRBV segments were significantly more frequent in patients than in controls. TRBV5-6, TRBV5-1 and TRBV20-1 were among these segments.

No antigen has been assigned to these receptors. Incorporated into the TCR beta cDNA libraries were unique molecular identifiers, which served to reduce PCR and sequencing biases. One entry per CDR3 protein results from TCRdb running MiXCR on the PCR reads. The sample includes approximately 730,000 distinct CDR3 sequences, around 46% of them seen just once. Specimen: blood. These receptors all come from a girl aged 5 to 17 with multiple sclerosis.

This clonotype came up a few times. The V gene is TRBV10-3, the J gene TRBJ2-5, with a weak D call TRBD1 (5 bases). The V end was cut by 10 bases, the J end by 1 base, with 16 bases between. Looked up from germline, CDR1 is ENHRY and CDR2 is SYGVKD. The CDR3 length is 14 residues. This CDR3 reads CATATGPTQETQYF. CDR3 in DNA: TGTGCCACCGCCACAGGCCCTACCCAAGAGACCCAGTACTTC.

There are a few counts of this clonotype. The CDR3 nucleotides are TGTGCCAGCAGCTTAGCGCGGAGGGACCTCTATAATTCACCCCTCCACTTT. Encoded protein: CASSLARRDLYNSPLHF. This chain connects TRBV7-2 to TRBJ1-6; D is perhaps TRBD1 (5 bases). Deletions cut 0 bases from V and 3 bases from J, with 12 bases between. The length of the CDR3 is 17 residues. Germline V gene data show CDR1 as SGHTA and CDR2 as FQGNSA.

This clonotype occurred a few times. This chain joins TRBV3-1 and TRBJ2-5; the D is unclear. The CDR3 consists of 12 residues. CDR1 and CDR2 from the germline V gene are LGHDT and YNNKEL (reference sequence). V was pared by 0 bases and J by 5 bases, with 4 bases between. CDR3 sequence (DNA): TGTGCCAGCAGCCAAGATGTGGAGACCCAGTACTTC. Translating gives CASSQDVETQYF.

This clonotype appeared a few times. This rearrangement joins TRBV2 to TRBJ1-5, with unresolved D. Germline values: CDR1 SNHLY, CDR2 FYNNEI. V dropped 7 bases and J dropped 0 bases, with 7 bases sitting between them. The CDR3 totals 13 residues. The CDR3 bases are TGTGCCAGCACGCCCGATAGCAATCAGCCCCAGCATTTT. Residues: CASTPDSNQPQHF. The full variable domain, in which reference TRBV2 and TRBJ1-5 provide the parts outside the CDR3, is EPEVTQTPSHQVTQMGQEVILRCVPISNHLYFYWYRQILGQKVEFLVSFYNNEISEKSEIFDDQFSVERPDGSNFTLKIRSTKLEDSAMYFCASTPDSNQPQHFGDGTRLSIL.

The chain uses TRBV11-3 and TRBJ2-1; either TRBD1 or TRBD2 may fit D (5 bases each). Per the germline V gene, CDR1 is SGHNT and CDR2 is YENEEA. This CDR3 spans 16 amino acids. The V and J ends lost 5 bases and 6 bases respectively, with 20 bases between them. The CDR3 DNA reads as TGTGCCAGCAGCCCTCGGGACGGACGGAGCTCCAATGAGCAGTTCTTC. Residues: CASSPRDGRSSNEQFF.

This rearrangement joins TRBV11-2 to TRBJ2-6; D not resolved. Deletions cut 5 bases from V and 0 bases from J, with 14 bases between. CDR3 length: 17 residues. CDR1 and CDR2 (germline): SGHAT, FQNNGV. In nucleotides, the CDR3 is TGTGCCAGCAGCCCCCAGAGATGGCTCTCTGGGGCCAACGTCCTGACTTTC. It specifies CASSPQRWLSGANVLTF.

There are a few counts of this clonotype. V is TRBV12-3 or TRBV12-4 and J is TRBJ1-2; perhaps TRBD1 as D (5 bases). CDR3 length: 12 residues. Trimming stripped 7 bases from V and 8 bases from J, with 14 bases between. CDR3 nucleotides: TGTGCCAGCACCTCCGGGACCTTAGGCTACACCTTC. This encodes CASTSGTLGYTF.

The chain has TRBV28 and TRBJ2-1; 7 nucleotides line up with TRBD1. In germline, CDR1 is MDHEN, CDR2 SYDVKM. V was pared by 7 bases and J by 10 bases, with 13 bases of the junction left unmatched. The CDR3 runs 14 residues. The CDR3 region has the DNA TGTGCCAGCATAGAGACAGGGCTAACAACGGAGCAGTTCTTC. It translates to CASIETGLTTEQFF.

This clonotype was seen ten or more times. The CDR3 region has the DNA TGTGCCAGCAGCCCCGGTGAGGAGGACTATGGCTACACCTTC. Residues: CASSPGEEDYGYTF. The gene calls are TRBV5-6 and TRBJ1-2; D not certain. The ends were cut back, 4 bases at V and 3 bases at J, with 13 bases in the middle. CDR3 length: 14 amino acids. Per germline, CDR1 SGHDT and CDR2 YYEEEE. The full variable domain, rest sourced from reference TRBV5-6 and TRBJ1-2, is DAGVTQSPTHLIKTRGQQVTLRCSPKSGHDTVSWYQQALGQGPQFIFQYYEEEERQRGNFPDRFSGHQFPNYSSELNVNALLLGDSALYLCASSPGEEDYGYTFGSGTRLTVV.

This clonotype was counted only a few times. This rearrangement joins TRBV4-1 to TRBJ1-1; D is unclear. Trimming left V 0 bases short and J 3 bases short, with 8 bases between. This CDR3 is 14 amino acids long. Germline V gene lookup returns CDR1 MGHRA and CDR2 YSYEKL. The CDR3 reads CASSQEWVDTEAFF. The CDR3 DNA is TGCGCCAGCAGCCAAGAGTGGGTGGACACTGAAGCTTTCTTT.

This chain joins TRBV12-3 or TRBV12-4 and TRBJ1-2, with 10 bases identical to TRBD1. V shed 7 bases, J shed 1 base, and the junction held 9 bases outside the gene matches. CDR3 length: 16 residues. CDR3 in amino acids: CASTARTGGVNYGYTF. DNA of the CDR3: TGTGCCAGCACCGCCCGGACAGGGGGAGTTAACTATGGCTACACCTTC.

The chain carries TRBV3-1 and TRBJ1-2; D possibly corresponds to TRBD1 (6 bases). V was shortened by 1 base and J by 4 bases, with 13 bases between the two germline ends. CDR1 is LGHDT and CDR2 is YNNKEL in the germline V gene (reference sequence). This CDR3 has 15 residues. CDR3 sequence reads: CASSQAGGRSYGYTF. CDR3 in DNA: TGTGCCAGCAGCCAAGCGGGGGGGCGCTCCTATGGCTACACCTTC.

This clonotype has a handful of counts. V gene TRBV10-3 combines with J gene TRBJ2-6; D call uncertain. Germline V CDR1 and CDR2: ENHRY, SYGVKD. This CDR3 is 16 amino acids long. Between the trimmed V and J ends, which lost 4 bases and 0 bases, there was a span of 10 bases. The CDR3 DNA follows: TGTGCCATCAGTGGCAGGCATTCCTCTGGGGCCAACGTCCTGACTTTC. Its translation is CAISGRHSSGANVLTF.

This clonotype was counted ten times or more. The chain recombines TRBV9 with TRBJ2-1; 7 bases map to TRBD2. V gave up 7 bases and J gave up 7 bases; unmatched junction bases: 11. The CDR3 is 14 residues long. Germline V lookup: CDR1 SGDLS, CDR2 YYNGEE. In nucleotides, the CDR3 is TGTGCCAGCTCCGAGAGCGGGACCAAAAATGAGCAGTTCTTC. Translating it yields CASSESGTKNEQFF.

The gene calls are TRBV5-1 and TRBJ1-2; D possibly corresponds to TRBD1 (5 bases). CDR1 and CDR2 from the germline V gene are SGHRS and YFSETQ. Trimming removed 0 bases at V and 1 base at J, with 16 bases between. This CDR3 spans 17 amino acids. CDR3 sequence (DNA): TGCGCCAGCAGCTTGGCCTTGCAGGGTACCGTTAACTATGGCTACACCTTC. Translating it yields CASSLALQGTVNYGYTF.

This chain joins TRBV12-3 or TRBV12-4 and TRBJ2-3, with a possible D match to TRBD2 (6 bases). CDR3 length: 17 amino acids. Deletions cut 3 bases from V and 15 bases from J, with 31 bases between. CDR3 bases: TGTGCCAGCAGTTTGACCCACGGGAGAAAAAGGGCAGATATGGAATATTTT. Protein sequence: CASSLTHGRKRADMEYF.

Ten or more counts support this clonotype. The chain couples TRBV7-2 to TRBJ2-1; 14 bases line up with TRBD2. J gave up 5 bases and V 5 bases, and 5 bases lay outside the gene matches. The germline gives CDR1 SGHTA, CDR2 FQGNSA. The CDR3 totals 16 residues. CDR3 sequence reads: CASSRRLAGGNNEQFF. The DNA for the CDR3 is TGTGCCAGCAGCCGGCGACTAGCGGGAGGGAACAATGAGCAGTTCTTC. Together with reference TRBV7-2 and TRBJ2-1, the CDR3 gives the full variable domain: GAGVSQSPSNKVTEKGKDVELRCDPISGHTALYWYRQSLGQGLEFLIYFQGNSAPDKSGLPSDRFSAERTGGSVSTLTIQRTQQEDSAVYLCASSRRLAGGNNEQFFGPGTRLTVL.

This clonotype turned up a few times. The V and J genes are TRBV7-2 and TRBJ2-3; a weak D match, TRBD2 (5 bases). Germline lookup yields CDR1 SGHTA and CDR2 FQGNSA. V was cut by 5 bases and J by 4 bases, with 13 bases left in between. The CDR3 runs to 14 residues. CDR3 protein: CASSRRADPDTQYF. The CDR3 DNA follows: TGTGCCAGCAGCCGCAGAGCGGATCCAGATACGCAGTATTTT.

CDR3 region: CASSLEQRPTDTQYF. DNA of the CDR3: TGCGCCAGCAGCTTGGAACAGAGGCCAACAGATACGCAGTATTTT. The chain uses TRBV5-1 and TRBJ2-3; D not certain. The germline CDR1 and CDR2 sequences are SGHRS and YFSETQ. V was trimmed by 0 bases and J by 3 bases, leaving 11 bases between them. The CDR3 has 15 residues.

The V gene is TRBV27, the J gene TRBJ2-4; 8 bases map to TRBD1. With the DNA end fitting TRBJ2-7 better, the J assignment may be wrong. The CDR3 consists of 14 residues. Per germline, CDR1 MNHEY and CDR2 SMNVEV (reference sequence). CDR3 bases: TGTGCCAGCAGTCCCCCGGACAGGGTCGACGAGCAGTACTTC. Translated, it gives CASSPPDRVDEQYF.

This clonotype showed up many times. The CDR3 region is CASTPGQNYEQYF. The CDR3 bases are TGCGCCAGCACCCCGGGACAGAACTACGAGCAGTACTTC. The V gene is TRBV5-1, the J gene TRBJ2-7; 7 nucleotides match TRBD1. The CDR3 is made up of 13 amino acids. V shed 6 bases and J 3 bases; nucleotides not matched to a gene: 6. CDR1 is SGHRS, CDR2 YFSETQ, per germline.

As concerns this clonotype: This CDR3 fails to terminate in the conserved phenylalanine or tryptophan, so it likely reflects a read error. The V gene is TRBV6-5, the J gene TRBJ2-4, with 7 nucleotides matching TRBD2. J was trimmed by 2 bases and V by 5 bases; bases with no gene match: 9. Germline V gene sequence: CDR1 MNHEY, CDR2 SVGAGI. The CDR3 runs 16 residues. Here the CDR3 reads CASSPGGKGTKNIQYL. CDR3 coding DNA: TGTGCCAGCAGTCCCGGGGGGAAGGGAACCAAAAACATTCAGTACTTA.

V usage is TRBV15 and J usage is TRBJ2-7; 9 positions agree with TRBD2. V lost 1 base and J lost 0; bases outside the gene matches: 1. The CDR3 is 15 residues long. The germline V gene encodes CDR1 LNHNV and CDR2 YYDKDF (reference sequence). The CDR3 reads CATSRGTSVSYEQYF. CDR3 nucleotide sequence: TGTGCCACCAGCAGAGGGACTAGCGTCTCCTACGAGCAGTACTTC.

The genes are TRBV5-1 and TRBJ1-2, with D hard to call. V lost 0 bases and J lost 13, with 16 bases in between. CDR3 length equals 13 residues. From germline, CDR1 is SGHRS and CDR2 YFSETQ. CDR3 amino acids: CASSLDGPSGRTF. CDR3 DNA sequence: TGCGCCAGCAGCTTGGATGGTCCGTCCGGACGCACCTTC.

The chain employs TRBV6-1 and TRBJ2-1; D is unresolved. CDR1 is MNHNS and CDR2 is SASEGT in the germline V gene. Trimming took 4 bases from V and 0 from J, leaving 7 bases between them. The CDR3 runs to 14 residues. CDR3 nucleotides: TGTGCCAGCAGTGTACTACCCTCCTACAATGAGCAGTTCTTC. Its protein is CASSVLPSYNEQFF.

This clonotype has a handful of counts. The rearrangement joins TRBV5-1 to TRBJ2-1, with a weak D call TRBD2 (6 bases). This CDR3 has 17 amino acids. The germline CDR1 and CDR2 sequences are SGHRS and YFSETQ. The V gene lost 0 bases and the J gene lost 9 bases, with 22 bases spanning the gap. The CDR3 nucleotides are TGCGCCAGCAGCTTGGGAACGGACTACTCCTTTGTCAGTGAGCAGTTCTTC. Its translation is CASSLGTDYSFVSEQFF.

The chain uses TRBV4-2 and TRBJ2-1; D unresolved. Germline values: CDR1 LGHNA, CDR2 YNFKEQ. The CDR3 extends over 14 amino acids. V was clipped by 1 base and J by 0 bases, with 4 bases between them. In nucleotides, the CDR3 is TGTGCCAGCAGCCAAGCGATCTCCTACAATGAGCAGTTCTTC. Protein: CASSQAISYNEQFF.

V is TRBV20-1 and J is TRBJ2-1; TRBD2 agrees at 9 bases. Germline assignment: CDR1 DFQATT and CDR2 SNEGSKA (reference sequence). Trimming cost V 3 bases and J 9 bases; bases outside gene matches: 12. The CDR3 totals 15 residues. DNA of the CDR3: TGCAGTGCTAGCAAGGTAGCGGGAGTATACGGTGAGCAGTTCTTC. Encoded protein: CSASKVAGVYGEQFF.

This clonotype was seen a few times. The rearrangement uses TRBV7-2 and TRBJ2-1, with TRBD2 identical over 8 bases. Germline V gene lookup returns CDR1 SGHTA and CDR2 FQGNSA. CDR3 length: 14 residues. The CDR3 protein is CARPPGGPADEQFF. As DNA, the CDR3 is TGTGCAAGGCCGCCGGGAGGGCCGGCGGATGAGCAGTTCTTC.

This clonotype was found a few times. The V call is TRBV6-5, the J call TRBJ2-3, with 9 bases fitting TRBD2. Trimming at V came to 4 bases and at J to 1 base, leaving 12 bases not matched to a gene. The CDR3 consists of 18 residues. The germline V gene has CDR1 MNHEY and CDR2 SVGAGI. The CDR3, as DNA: TGTGCCAGCAGTTCCACCCGGATAGCGGGAGTCGGCACAGATACGCAGTATTTT. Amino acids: CASSSTRIAGVGTDTQYF.